This is a list of T cell receptor beta chains from one sample in a study of T cells in tuberculosis. The data were produced by immunoSEQ multiplex PCR, yet TCRdb's version contains in-frame clones alone and is incomplete. This sample carries roughly 34,000 clones, about 85% of them seen once, and the ten largest clones take 5.4%. The source was PBMCs, collected at tuberculosis diagnosis. The receptor set was obtained from an adult with tuberculosis. Each CDR3 is given with its conserved first and last residue. Each record gives: V gene, clone size, D gene, J gene, CDR3 DNA, CDR3 protein. A D gene is named only where the DNA matches it firmly. Expanded clones get a size class; other rows say once, few or many, or leave the size out.

TRBV6-6	-	-	TRBJ2-5	TGTGCCAGCAGTAGGGACTACCAAGAGACCCAGTACTTC	CASSRDYQETQYF
TRBV5-1	-	-	TRBJ1-5	TGCGCCAGCAGTCCAACAGGGCCGAGGGAGCCCCAGCATTTT	CASSPTGPREPQHF
TRBV9	-	-	TRBJ2-1	TGTGCCAGCAGCGCCCCCTCCACTGATGAGCAGTTCTTC	CASSAPSTDEQFF
TRBV7-2	-	TRBD1	TRBJ1-2	TGTGCCACGGGACAGGGGTCTTTCTATGGCTACACCTTC	CATGQGSFYGYTF
TRBV7-2	-	-	TRBJ1-1	TGTGCCGGTAAGCAGGAGGTGGACACTGAAGCTTTCTTT	CAGKQEVDTEAFF
TRBV6-1	-	-	TRBJ2-3	TGTGCCAGCAGTGGGGGGGACGGTGGGGATACGCAGTATTTT	CASSGGDGGDTQYF
TRBV18	-	TRBD1	TRBJ1-4	TGTGCCAGCTCACCGGGGACAGGAGATGAAAAACTGTTTTTT	CASSPGTGDEKLFF
TRBV5-1	few	-	TRBJ2-7	-	CASSVGQGATSLF
TRBV9	once	TRBD2	TRBJ2-1	TGTGCCAGCAGCGTAGGGACTAGCGGGGACAATGAGCAGTTCTTC	CASSVGTSGDNEQFF
TRBV30	-	TRBD1	TRBJ1-1	TGTGCCTGGACCAGGGGGCGAGACACTGAAGCTTTCTTT	CAWTRGRDTEAFF
TRBV28	-	TRBD1	TRBJ1-2	TGTGCCAGCAGTTTTCTCCAGGGGGTAGTGGGAGGCTATGGCTACACCTTC	CASSFLQGVVGGYGYTF
TRBV2	-	TRBD1	TRBJ1-4	TGTGCCAGCAGTTCCGCCAGGGGGCTTGTTGAAAAACTGTTTTTT	CASSSARGLVEKLFF
TRBV5-1	-	-	TRBJ2-7	TGCGCCAGCAGATACGACAGCTACGAGCAGTACTTC	CASRYDSYEQYF
TRBV28	few	TRBD1	TRBJ1-6	TGTGCCAGCAGATCAGGGGGCTCTTCACCCCTCCACTTT	CASRSGGSSPLHF
TRBV12-5	few	-	TRBJ2-3	TGTGCTAGTGGCGGTAGATTGGATACGCAGTATTTT	CASGGRLDTQYF
TRBV2	-	-	TRBJ2-7	TGTGCCAGCAGTGAACCAGGGGTGAGCTCCTACGAGCAGTACTTC	CASSEPGVSSYEQYF
TRBV28	-	-	TRBJ2-6	TGTGCCAGCAGTCTACCCCTGGGGCCCGGGGCCAACGTCCTGACTTTC	CASSLPLGPGANVLTF
TRBV2	-	TRBD1	TRBJ1-1	TGTGCCAGCAGGGGACAGGGGACCCCTGAAGCTTTCTTT	CASRGQGTPEAFF
TRBV4-1	few	-	TRBJ1-5	TGCGCCAGCAGCCCGCCTTCGGGGGGAAGTCAGCCCCAGCATTTT	CASSPPSGGSQPQHF
TRBV18	few	TRBD1	TRBJ2-3	TGTGCCAGCTCATGGACAGGGGAGACAGATACGCAGTATTTT	CASSWTGETDTQYF
TRBV7-9	-	TRBD1	TRBJ2-7	TGTGCCAGCAGCCAACGCCGGGACAGGGTCGCCGAGCAGTACTTC	CASSQRRDRVAEQYF
TRBV30	-	-	TRBJ1-1	TGTGCCTGCACAGGGTTTCGGAACACTGAAGCTTTCTTT	CACTGFRNTEAFF
TRBV19	-	-	TRBJ2-2	TGTGCCAGTGCCAACAAGGAGCTGTTTTTT	CASANKELFF
TRBV15	once	-	TRBJ1-1	TGTGCCACCAGAGTAGGGGCGGTGGGCACTGAAGCTTTCTTT	CATRVGAVGTEAFF
TRBV10-2	-	TRBD2	TRBJ2-7	TGCGCCAGCAGTGAGTCGGCACTAGCGGGGGGGGCCGAGCAGTACTTC	CASSESALAGGAEQYF
TRBV28	-	-	TRBJ2-4	TGTGCCAGCAGCCCGACAGGCGGACTAGCCAAAAACATTCAGTACTTC	CASSPTGGLAKNIQYF
TRBV19	-	-	TRBJ2-1	TGTGCCAGTACCCTGGGACCCCAGGGGCCCTACAATGAGCAGTTCTTC	CASTLGPQGPYNEQFF
TRBV19	once	TRBD1	TRBJ1-6	TGTGCCAGTAGTGTGGACAGGGAACGTAATTCACCCCTCCACTTT	CASSVDRERNSPLHF
TRBV5-4	-	TRBD1	TRBJ2-7	TGTGCCAGCAGTTCGGGACAGGGAGTCGAGCAGTACTTC	CASSSGQGVEQYF
TRBV7-3	-	-	TRBJ2-5	TGTGCCAGCAGCTTATCAGGGTGGGAGACCCAGTACTTC	CASSLSGWETQYF
TRBV7-6	-	TRBD1	TRBJ1-5	TGTGCCAGCAGCTCGGGACAGGGAAGGGATAGCAATCAGCCCCAGCATTTT	CASSSGQGRDSNQPQHF
TRBV6-5	-	-	TRBJ2-5	TGTGCCAGCAGTTACCGGCTTACAGGGACCCAGTACTTC	CASSYRLTGTQYF
TRBV6-5	-	-	TRBJ2-5	TGTGCCAGCCGCGCGGGACAGCAAGAGACCCAGTACTTC	CASRAGQQETQYF
TRBV5-6	-	-	TRBJ1-1	TGTGCCAGCAGCTGGGCAAACGAAGCTTTCTTT	CASSWANEAFF
TRBV5-5	-	-	TRBJ1-2	TGTGCCAGCAACACCCCGGGAGGGTTTTGGGGCTACACCTTC	CASNTPGGFWGYTF
TRBV7-2	-	TRBD2	TRBJ2-7	TGTGCCAGCAGCACCCCGATGACGGGACTAGCGGGAGATGTCTACGAGCAGTACTTC	CASSTPMTGLAGDVYEQYF
TRBV11-3	-	-	TRBJ1-1	TGTGCCAGCAGCCGAGGAGGGGACACTGAAGCTTTCTTT	CASSRGGDTEAFF
TRBV28	-	-	TRBJ1-1	TGTGCCACCACGGGAACCCTCGGAGCTTTCTTT	CATTGTLGAFF
TRBV28	-	-	TRBJ1-2	TGTGCCAGCAGTCTCCGAACGACAGGCTATGGCTACACCTTC	CASSLRTTGYGYTF
TRBV28	once	TRBD1	TRBJ1-5	TGTGCCAGCAGTTCAGGGGGTTGGCCCCAGCATTTT	CASSSGGWPQHF
TRBV30	-	-	TRBJ1-6	TGTGCCTGGAGGGGGACTTCTTTAACCGGGACCACCATGAGGACCCTCCACTTT	CAWRGTSLTGTTMRTLHF
TRBV28	-	-	TRBJ1-2	TGTGCCATTCGGGATGGCCATTCAGGCTACACCTTC	CAIRDGHSGYTF
TRBV6-5	-	TRBD1	TRBJ2-3	TGTGCCAGCAGTTACTTGGGGACAGACACAGATACGCAGTATTTT	CASSYLGTDTDTQYF
TRBV6-1	-	TRBD1	TRBJ1-2	TGTGCCAGCCGTATGACTTCAGGGGGTATGTCTGGCTACACCTTC	CASRMTSGGMSGYTF
TRBV27	-	-	TRBJ1-6	TGTGCCAGCATGAATGAGGGGCGGGGGTCACCCCTCCACTTT	CASMNEGRGSPLHF
TRBV30	-	-	TRBJ1-2	TGTGCCTGGAGTGAGGAGGTCTCAAACTATGGCTACACCTTC	CAWSEEVSNYGYTF
TRBV5-4	few	TRBD1	TRBJ1-3	TGTGCCAGCAGCTCGAAAAAACAGGGGGCTTCTGGAAACACCATATATTTT	CASSSKKQGASGNTIYF
TRBV5-4	-	-	TRBJ1-1	TGTGCCAGCAGCCTAGGGGGACAGAACACTGAAGCTTTCTTT	CASSLGGQNTEAFF
TRBV29-1	-	TRBD2	TRBJ2-1	TGCAGCGTTGCTAAGGGACTAGCCAATGAGCAGTTCTTC	CSVAKGLANEQFF